Reported below is one T cell receptor (beta chain). This specimen belongs to a study of blood T cell repertoires in COVID-19. Study-level background: In each case, the material was cDNA or gDNA derived from T cells, B-cell-depleted T cells, or PBMCs.

The protocol was immunoSEQ multiplex PCR, while the TCRdb copy is restricted to in-frame clones and leaves out a portion. The table lists a few hundred thousand clones, approximately 89% of them singletons. The germline V and J ends were trimmed by 0 bases and 4 bases, with 13 bases remaining between them. The CDR3 sequence is 17 residues long. Looked up from germline, CDR1 is SGHAT and CDR2 is FQNNGV. Across about two dozen US areas, participants ranged in age from about 18 to 100 years. This TCR was sampled from a woman between 45 and 65 years old who had been exposed to COVID-19. Sequences were obtained from PBMCs or T cells enriched from blood (not recorded which). The V gene is TRBV11-2, the J gene TRBJ1-6; D uncertain. The CDR3 DNA sequence: TGTGCCAGCAGCTTAGACCCCCCGGGAGGGTATAATTCACCCCTCCACTTT. Residues: CASSLDPPGGYNSPLHF.